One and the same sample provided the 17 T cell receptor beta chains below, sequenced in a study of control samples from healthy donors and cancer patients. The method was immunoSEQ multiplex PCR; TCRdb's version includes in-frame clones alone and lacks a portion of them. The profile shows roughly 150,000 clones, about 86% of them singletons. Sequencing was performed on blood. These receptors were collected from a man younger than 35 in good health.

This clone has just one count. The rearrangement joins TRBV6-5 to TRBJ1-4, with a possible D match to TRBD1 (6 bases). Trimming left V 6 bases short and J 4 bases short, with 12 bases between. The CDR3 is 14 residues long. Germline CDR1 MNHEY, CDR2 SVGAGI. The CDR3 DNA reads TGTGCCAGCAGGATCGACAGGAATAATGAAAAACTGTTTTTT. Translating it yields CASRIDRNNEKLFF.

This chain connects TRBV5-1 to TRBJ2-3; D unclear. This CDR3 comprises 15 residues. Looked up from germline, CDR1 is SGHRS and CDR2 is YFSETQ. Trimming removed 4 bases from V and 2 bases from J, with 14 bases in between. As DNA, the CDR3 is TGCGCCAGCAGCCCACAGACGTGGGACACAGATACGCAGTATTTT. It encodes CASSPQTWDTDTQYF.

The CDR3 DNA reads as TGTGCCAGCAGCCCGGGACAGGGCAACGAGCAGTACTTC. It yields the protein CASSPGQGNEQYF. The chain employs TRBV7-9 and TRBJ2-7, with 9 bases matching TRBD1. V lost 5 bases and J lost 5; bases outside the gene matches: 4. The germline gives CDR1 SEHNR, CDR2 FQNEAQ (reference sequence). The CDR3 consists of 13 residues.

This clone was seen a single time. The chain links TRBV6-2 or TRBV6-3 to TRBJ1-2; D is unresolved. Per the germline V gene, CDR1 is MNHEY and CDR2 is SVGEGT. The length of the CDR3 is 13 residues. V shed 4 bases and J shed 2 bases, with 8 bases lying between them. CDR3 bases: TGTGCCAGCAGTTCAGGAGGAAACTATGGCTACACCTTC. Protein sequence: CASSSGGNYGYTF.

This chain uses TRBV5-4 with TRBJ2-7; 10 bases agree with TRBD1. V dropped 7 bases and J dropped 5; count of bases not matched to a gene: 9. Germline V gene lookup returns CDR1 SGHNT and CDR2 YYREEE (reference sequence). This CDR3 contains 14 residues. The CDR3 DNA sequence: TGTGCCAGCGCCCCCGGGACAGGGGTTCACGAGCAGTACTTC. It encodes CASAPGTGVHEQYF.

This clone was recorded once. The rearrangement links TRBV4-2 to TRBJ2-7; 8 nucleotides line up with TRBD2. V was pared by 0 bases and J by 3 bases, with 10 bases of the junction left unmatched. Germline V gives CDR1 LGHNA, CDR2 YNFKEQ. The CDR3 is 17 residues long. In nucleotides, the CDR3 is TGTGCCAGCAGCCAAGATGTGCCCAGCGGGGGCCTCTACGAGCAGTACTTC. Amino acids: CASSQDVPSGGLYEQYF.

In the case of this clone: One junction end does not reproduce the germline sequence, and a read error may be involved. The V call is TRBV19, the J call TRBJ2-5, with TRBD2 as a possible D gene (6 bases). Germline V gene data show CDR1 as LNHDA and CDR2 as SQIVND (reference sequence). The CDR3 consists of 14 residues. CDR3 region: CASRGGTHQETQYF. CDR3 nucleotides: TGTGCCAGTAGGGGGGGTACCCACCAGGAGACCCAGTACTTC.

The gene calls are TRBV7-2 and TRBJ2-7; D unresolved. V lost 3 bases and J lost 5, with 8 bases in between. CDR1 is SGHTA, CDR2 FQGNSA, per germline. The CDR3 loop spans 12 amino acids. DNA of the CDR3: TGTGCCAGCAGCTTGGACCTCCACGAGCAGTACTTC. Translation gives CASSLDLHEQYF.

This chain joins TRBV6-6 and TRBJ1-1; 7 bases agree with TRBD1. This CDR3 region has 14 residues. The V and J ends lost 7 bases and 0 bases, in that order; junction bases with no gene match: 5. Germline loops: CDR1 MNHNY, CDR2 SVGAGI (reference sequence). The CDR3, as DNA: TGTGCCAGCAACCCAGGGGGGGTGAACACTGAAGCTTTCTTT. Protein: CASNPGGVNTEAFF.

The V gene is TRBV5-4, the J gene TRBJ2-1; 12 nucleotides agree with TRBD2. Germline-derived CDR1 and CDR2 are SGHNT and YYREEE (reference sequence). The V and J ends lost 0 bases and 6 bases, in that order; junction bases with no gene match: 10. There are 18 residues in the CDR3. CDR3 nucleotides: TGTGCCAGCAGCTTGGCGGTTACTTCTAGCGGGGGGGCCAATGAGCAGTTCTTC. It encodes CASSLAVTSSGGANEQFF. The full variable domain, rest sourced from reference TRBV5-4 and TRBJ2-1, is ETGVTQSPTHLIKTRGQQVTLRCSSQSGHNTVSWYQQALGQGPQFIFQYYREEENGRGNFPPRFSGLQFPNYSSELNVNALELDDSALYLCASSLAVTSSGGANEQFFGPGTRLTVL.

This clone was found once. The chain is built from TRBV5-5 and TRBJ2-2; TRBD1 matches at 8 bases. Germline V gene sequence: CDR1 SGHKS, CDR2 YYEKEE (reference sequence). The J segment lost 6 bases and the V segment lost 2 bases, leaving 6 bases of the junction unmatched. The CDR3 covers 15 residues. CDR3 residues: CASSFGQGAPGELFF. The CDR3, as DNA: TGTGCCAGCAGCTTCGGGCAGGGGGCGCCCGGGGAGCTGTTTTTT.

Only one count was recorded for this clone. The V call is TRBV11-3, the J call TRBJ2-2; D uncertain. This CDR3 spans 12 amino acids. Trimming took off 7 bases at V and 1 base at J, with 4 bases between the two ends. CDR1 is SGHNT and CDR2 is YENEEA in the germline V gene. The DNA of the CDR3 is TGTGCCAGCATGGGGAACACCGGGGAGCTGTTTTTT. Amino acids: CASMGNTGELFF.

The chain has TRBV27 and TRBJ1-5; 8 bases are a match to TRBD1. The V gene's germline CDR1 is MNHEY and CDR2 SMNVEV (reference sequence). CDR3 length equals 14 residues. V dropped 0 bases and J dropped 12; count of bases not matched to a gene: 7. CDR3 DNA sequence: TGTGCCAGCAGTTTATCGTCAGGGGGCCCGATCCAGCATTTT. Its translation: CASSLSSGGPIQHF.

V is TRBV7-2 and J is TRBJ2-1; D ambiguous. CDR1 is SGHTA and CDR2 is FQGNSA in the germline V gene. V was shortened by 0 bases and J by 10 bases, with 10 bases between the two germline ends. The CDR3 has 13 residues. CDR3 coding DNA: TGTGCCAGCAGCTTAGCGCTACCAATCGAGCAGTTCTTC. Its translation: CASSLALPIEQFF.

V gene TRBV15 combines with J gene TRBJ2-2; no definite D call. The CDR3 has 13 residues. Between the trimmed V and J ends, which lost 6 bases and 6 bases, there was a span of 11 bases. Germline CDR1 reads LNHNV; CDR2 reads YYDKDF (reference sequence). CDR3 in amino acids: CATSTQPPGELFF. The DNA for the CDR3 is TGTGCCACCAGTACCCAGCCTCCCGGGGAGCTGTTTTTT.

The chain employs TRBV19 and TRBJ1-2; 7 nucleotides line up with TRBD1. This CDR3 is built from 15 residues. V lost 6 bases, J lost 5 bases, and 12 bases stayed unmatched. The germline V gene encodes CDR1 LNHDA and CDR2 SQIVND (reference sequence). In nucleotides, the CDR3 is TGTGCCAGTAGCCCCCGGGAGGGGGCCCGGTATGGCTACACCTTC. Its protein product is CASSPREGARYGYTF.

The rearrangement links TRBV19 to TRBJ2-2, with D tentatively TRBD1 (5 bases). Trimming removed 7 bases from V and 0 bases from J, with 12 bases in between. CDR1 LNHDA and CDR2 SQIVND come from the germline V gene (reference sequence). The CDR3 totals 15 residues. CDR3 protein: CASMLQDANTGELFF. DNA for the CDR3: TGTGCCAGTATGCTACAGGACGCGAACACCGGGGAGCTGTTTTTT.